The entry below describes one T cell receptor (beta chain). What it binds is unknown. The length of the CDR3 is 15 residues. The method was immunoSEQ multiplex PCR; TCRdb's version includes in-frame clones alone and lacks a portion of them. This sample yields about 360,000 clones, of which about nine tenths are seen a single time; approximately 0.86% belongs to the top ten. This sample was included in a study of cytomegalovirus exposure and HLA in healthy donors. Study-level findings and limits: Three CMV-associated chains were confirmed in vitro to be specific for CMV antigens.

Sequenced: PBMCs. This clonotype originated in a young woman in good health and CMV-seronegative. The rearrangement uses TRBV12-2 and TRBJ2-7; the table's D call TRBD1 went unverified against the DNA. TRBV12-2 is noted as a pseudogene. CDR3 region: CASPLPGQVNYEQYF. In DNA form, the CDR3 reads TGTGCAAGTCCCCTCCCGGGACAGGTAAATTACGAGCAGTACTTC.